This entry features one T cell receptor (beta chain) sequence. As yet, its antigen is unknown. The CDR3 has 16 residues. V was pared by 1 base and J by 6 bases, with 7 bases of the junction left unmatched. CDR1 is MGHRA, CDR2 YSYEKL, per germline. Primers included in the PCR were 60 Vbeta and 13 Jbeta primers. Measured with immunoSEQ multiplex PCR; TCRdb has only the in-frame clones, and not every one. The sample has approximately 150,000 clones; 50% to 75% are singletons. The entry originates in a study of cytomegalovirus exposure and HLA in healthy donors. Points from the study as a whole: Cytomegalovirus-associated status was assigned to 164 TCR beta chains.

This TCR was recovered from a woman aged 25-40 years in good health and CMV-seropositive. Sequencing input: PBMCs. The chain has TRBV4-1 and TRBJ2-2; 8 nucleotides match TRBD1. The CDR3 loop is CASSQAGTGSPGELFF. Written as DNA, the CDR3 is TGCGCCAGCAGCCAAGCAGGGACAGGAAGCCCCGGGGAGCTGTTTTTT.